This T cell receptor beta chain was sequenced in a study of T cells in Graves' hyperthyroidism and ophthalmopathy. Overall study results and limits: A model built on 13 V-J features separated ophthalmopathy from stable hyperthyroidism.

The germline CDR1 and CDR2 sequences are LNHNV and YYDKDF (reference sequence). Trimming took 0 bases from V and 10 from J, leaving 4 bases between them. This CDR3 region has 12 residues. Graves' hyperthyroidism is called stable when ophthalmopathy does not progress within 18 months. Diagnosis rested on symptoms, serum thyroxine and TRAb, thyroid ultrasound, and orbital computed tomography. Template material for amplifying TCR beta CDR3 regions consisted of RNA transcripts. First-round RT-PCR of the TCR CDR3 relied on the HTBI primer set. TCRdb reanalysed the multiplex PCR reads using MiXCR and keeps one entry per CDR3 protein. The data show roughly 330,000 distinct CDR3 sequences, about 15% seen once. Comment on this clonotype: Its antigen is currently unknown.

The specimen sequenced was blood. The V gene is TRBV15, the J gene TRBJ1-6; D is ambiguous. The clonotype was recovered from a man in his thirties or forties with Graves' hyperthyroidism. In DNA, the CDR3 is TGTGCCACCAGCAGAGATATGTCACCCCTCCACTTT. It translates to CATSRDMSPLHF.